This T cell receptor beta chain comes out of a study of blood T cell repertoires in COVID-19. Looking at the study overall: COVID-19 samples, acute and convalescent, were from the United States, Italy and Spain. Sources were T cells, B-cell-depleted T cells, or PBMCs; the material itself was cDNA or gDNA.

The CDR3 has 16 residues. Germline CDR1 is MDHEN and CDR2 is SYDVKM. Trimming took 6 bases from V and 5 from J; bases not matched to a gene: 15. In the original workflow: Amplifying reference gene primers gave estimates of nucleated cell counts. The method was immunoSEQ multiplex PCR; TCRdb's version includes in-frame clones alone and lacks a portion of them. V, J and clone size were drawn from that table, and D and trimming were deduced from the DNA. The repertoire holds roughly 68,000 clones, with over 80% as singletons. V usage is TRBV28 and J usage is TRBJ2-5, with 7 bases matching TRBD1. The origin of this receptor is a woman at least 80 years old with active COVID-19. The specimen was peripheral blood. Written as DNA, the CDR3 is TGTGCCAGCAGCCCAACGGAGGCCGGGACAGTGGAGACCCAGTACTTC. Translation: CASSPTEAGTVETQYF.